This T cell receptor (beta chain) was observed in a study of blood T cells in healthy people across ages. About the study: In model experiments, template switching was able to capture about one barcoded beta molecule for every two T cells that were present.

The germline V gene encodes CDR1 SGDLS and CDR2 YYNGEE. The length of the CDR3 is 13 residues. V was pared by 1 base and J by 4 bases, with 7 bases between. A second about 7 to 12 cycle PCR used barcoded and J-beta primers. Per sample, CDR3-containing paired-end reads numbered at least 3 million. Using its own MiXCR run on the 5' RACE reads, TCRdb lists one record per CDR3 protein. The sample lists 1.5 million to 2 million distinct CDR3 sequences; around 48% were seen once. The chain links TRBV9 to TRBJ2-3, with D possibly TRBD1 on 6 matching bases. The clonotype comes from a woman aged 40 to 50 in good health. The sequenced sample was blood. CDR3 DNA: TGTGCCAGCAGCGTATACAGGGCAGATACGCAGTATTTT. Amino acids: CASSVYRADTQYF.